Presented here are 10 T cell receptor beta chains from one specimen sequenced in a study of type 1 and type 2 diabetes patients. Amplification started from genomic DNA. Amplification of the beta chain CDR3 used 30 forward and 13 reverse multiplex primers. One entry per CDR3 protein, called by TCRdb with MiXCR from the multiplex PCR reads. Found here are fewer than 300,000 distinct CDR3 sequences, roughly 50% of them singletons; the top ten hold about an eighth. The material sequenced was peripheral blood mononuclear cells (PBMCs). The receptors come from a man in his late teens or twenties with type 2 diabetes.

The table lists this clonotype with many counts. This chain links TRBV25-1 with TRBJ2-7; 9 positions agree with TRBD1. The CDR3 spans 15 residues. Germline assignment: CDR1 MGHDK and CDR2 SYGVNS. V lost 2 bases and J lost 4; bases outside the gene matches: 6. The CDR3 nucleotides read TGTGCCAGCAGTGAACAGGGACAGGGACTGTACGAGCAGTACTTC. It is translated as CASSEQGQGLYEQYF.

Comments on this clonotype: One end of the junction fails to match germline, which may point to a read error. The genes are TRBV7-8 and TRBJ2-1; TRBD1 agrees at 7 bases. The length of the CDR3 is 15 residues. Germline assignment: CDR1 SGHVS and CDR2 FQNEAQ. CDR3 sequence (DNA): TGTGCCGGCAGCCCGACAGGGAGCTCCTACAATGAGCAGTTCTTC. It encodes CAGSPTGSSYNEQFF.

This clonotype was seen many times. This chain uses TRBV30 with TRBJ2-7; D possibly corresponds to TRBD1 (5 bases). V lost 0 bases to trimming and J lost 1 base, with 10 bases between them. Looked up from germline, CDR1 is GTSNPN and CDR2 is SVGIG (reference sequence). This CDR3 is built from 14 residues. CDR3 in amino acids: CAWSVQADSYEQYF. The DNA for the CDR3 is TGTGCCTGGAGTGTACAGGCAGATTCCTACGAGCAGTACTTC.

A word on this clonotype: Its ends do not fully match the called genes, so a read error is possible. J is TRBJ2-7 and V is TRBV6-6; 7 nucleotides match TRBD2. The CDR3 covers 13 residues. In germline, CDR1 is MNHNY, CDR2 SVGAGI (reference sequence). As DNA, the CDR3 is TGCGCCAGCAGTGAGCTAGCGGATGACGAGCAGTACTTC. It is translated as CASSELADDEQYF.

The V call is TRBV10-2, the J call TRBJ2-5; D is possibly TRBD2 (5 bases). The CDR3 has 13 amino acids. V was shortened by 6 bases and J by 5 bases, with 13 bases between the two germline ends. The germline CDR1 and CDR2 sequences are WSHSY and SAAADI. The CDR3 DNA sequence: TGCGCCAGCAGAGACCTAGCCTGGGAGACCCAGTACTTC. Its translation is CASRDLAWETQYF.

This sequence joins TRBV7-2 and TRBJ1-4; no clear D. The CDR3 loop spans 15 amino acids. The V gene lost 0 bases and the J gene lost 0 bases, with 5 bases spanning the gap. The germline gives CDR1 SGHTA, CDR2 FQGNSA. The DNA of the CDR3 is TGTGCCAGCAGCTTAGCTGTGGCAACTAATGAAAAACTGTTTTTT. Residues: CASSLAVATNEKLFF.

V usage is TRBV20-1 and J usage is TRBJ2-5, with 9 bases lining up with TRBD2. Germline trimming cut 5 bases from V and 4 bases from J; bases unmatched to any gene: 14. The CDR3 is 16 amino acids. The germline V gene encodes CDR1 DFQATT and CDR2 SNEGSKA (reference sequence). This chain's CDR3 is CSAARVRRGGRETQYF. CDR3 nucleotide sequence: TGCAGTGCTGCCAGAGTTCGGCGGGGGGGCCGAGAGACCCAGTACTTC.

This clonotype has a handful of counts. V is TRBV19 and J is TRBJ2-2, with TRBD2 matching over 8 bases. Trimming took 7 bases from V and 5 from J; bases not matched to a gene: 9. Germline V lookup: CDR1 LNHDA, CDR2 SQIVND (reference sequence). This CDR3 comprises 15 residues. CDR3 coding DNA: TGTGCCAGTAATGCACGGGGGGGCCGTACCGGGGAGCTGTTTTTT. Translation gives CASNARGGRTGELFF.

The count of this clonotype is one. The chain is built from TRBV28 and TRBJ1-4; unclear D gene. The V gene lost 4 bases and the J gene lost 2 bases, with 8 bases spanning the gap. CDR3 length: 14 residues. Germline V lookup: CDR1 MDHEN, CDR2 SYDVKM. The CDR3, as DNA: TGTGCCAGCAGTTGGGCAGCCACTAATGAAAAACTGTTTTTT. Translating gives CASSWAATNEKLFF.

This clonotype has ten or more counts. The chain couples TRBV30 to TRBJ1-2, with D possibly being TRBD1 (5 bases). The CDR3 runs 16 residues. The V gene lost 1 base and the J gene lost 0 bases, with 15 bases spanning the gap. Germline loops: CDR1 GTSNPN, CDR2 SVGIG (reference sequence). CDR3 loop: CAWSGGGGETNYGYTF. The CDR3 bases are TGTGCCTGGAGTGGGGGGGGTGGGGAGACTAACTATGGCTACACCTTC.